These 2 T cell receptor beta chains share one sample of origin, sequenced in a study of blood T cell repertoires in COVID-19. Some clones are missing from TCRdb's copy, which holds only in-frame ones; the method was immunoSEQ multiplex PCR. Of about 150,000 clones in the sample, 81% were seen once. Sequenced sample: peripheral blood. These TCRs come from a woman between 55 and 75 years old with active or convalescent COVID-19.

The rearrangement links TRBV7-2 to TRBJ2-1, with D maybe TRBD2 (5 bases). This CDR3 is 13 amino acids long. The V and J ends lost 5 bases and 5 bases respectively, with 10 bases between them. Germline-derived CDR1 and CDR2 are SGHTA and FQGNSA. Here the CDR3 DNA reads TGTGCCAGCAGCAACGGGATAAACAATGAGCAGTTCTTC. This translates into CASSNGINNEQFF.

This clone showed up many times. The V call is TRBV4-2, the J call TRBJ2-1; TRBD2 matches 7 bases. This CDR3 comprises 16 residues. V lost 3 bases and J lost 0; bases outside the gene matches: 5. Germline CDR1 and CDR2: LGHNA and YNFKEQ. CDR3 amino acids: CASSQPGLSSYNEQFF. CDR3 nucleotides: TGTGCCAGCAGCCAGCCGGGACTAAGCTCCTACAATGAGCAGTTCTTC.